This entry lists 12 T cell receptor beta chains sequenced from one sample in a study of T cells in Graves' hyperthyroidism and ophthalmopathy. Using RNA transcripts as the source, TCR beta CDR3 regions were amplified. Primed by the HTBI set, a first-round RT-PCR was run on the TCR CDR3. TCRdb called the multiplex PCR reads again in MiXCR, with one record for every CDR3 protein. The sample carries about 720,000 distinct CDR3 sequences, 18% recorded once. Specimen: blood. These receptors originate from a woman between 45 and 65 years old with Graves' hyperthyroidism that later progressed to Graves' ophthalmopathy.

This clonotype was found many times. The chain carries TRBV11-2 and TRBJ2-5; 8 bases match TRBD2. With 5 bases clipped from V and 7 bases from J, the junction kept 24 bases outside the gene matches. Germline V gene lookup returns CDR1 SGHAT and CDR2 FQNNGV. This CDR3 has 19 amino acids. CDR3 sequence reads: CASSLPFVAGKNSRGTQYF. The DNA for the CDR3 is TGTGCCAGCAGCCTCCCCTTCGTAGCGGGGAAAAACTCGCGAGGGACCCAGTACTTC.

The chain recombines TRBV3-1 with TRBJ2-1; TRBD2 might be the D (7 bases). Germline CDR1 reads LGHDT; CDR2 reads YNNKEL (reference sequence). Trimming took off 1 base at V and 5 bases at J, with 12 bases between the two ends. The CDR3 loop spans 15 amino acids. The CDR3 DNA follows: TGTGCCAGCAGCCAAGTGGGGGGGGGCCACAATGAGCAGTTCTTC. As protein: CASSQVGGGHNEQFF.

This clonotype was seen at least ten times. This chain links TRBV5-1 with TRBJ2-3, with D hard to call. V lost 4 bases and J lost 4, with 13 bases in between. Germline CDR1 SGHRS, CDR2 YFSETQ. The CDR3 is 14 amino acids. Written as DNA, the CDR3 is TGCGCCAGCAGCAGCAGCGCCGCCGCAGATACGCAGTATTTT. Translated: CASSSSAAADTQYF.

The table lists this clonotype with a few counts. The V and J genes are TRBV11-1 and TRBJ1-2; D remains ambiguous. V dropped 2 bases and J dropped 7 bases, with 11 bases sitting between them. This CDR3 region has 13 residues. Germline V gene sequence: CDR1 SGHAT, CDR2 FQDESV (reference sequence). CDR3 residues: CASSLMAGRGYTF. CDR3 sequence (DNA): TGTGCCAGCAGCTTAATGGCAGGCCGTGGCTACACCTTC.

Only a few counts were recorded for this clonotype. The chain links TRBV6-2 or TRBV6-3 to TRBJ2-7, with D maybe TRBD1 (6 bases). CDR1 and CDR2 (germline): MNHEY, SVGEGT. With 7 bases removed from V and 0 bases from J, the gap between germline ends came to 16 bases. The CDR3 loop spans 15 amino acids. CDR3 in DNA: TGTGCCAGCACCAGGGGATGGGGTGGCTCCTACGAGCAGTACTTC. It is translated as CASTRGWGGSYEQYF.

In its sample, this clonotype was seen a few times. The V gene is TRBV7-9, the J gene TRBJ1-1; the D gene is possibly TRBD1 (6 bases). The CDR3 sequence is 16 residues long. Trimming stripped 5 bases from V and 4 bases from J, with 20 bases between. Germline assignment: CDR1 SEHNR and CDR2 FQNEAQ (reference sequence). This CDR3 is CASSLAGARSITEAFF. CDR3 DNA: TGTGCCAGCAGCCTCGCGGGGGCGCGATCTATCACTGAAGCTTTCTTT.

This clonotype has a handful of counts. The chain uses TRBV3-1 and TRBJ2-4, with D possibly being TRBD2 (6 bases). This CDR3 region has 15 residues. Between the trimmed V and J ends, which lost 4 bases and 6 bases, there was a span of 16 bases. Germline V gene sequence: CDR1 LGHDT, CDR2 YNNKEL (reference sequence). In DNA, the CDR3 is TGTGCCAGCAGCCCAGTATTAGCGGTCGGAAACATTCAGTACTTC. This encodes CASSPVLAVGNIQYF.

The chain couples TRBV20-1 to TRBJ2-1; 10 bases agree with TRBD1. The junction had 9 bases not matched to a gene; V was cut back by 5 bases and J by 8 bases. This CDR3 is built from 14 residues. CDR1 and CDR2 (germline): DFQATT, SNEGSKA (reference sequence). CDR3: CSAYSGTGADEQFF. In DNA form, the CDR3 reads TGCAGTGCTTACTCCGGGACAGGGGCGGATGAGCAGTTCTTC.

The rearrangement joins TRBV6-2 or TRBV6-3 to TRBJ2-3, with 7 positions matching TRBD2. Trimming took 0 bases from V and 2 from J; bases not matched to a gene: 2. Germline loops: CDR1 MNHEY, CDR2 SVGEGT. This CDR3 comprises 15 residues. The CDR3 DNA reads as TGTGCCAGCAGTTACTCGGGGAGGGACACAGATACGCAGTATTTT. Its protein is CASSYSGRDTDTQYF.

V is TRBV19 and J is TRBJ1-3; D call uncertain. Trimming cost V 6 bases and J 2 bases, with 11 bases left between them. In germline, CDR1 is LNHDA, CDR2 SQIVND (reference sequence). The CDR3 spans 14 residues. Here the CDR3 reads CASSKDMAGNTIYF. DNA of the CDR3: TGTGCCAGTAGCAAAGACATGGCTGGAAACACCATATATTTT.

This clonotype was seen a handful of times. The chain uses TRBV20-1 and TRBJ1-1; perhaps TRBD1 as D (6 bases). There are 15 residues in the CDR3. The V and J ends lost 4 bases and 1 base respectively, with 16 bases between them. Per germline, CDR1 DFQATT and CDR2 SNEGSKA (reference sequence). CDR3 in amino acids: CSAILRGAGNTEAFF. CDR3 DNA sequence: TGCAGTGCTATATTGCGGGGGGCAGGGAACACTGAAGCTTTCTTT.

This clonotype was detected a few times. The chain couples TRBV14 to TRBJ2-1; 12 bases agree with TRBD1. The CDR3 is 15 amino acids. The germline gives CDR1 SGHDN, CDR2 FVKESK. Trimming removed 4 bases from V and 7 bases from J; junction bases left unmatched: 5. The CDR3 DNA reads TGTGCCAGCAGCCCCGGGACAGGGGGCTGGAATGAGCAGTTCTTC. This sequence encodes CASSPGTGGWNEQFF.